The 7 T cell receptor beta chains in this list originate from one sample, sequenced in a study of cytomegalovirus exposure and HLA in healthy donors. Both 60 Vbeta primers and 13 Jbeta primers went into the PCR. Repertoires were generated with immunoSEQ multiplex PCR, while TCRdb's copy carries only in-frame clones and drops some. This table holds around 150,000 clones, 66% found once. The sample consisted of PBMCs. These receptors were collected from a human donor in good health.

There are a few counts of this clone. The chain couples TRBV13 to TRBJ2-5; 10 bases line up with TRBD2. Germline V gene lookup returns CDR1 PRHDT and CDR2 FYEKMQ (reference sequence). V shed 4 bases and J 11 bases; nucleotides not matched to a gene: 16. There are 16 residues in the CDR3. Written as DNA, the CDR3 is TGTGCCAGCAGCTCCGGTCGGAGCGGGAGGGCCCGGGAGCAGTACTTC. Residues: CASSSGRSGRAREQYF.

V gene TRBV10-2 combines with J gene TRBJ2-3; D ambiguous. The CDR3 loop spans 14 amino acids. Germline V gives CDR1 WSHSY, CDR2 SAAADI. V dropped 3 bases and J dropped 2 bases, with 9 bases sitting between them. The CDR3 coding sequence is TGCGCCAGCAGTGATCTAGACTCCACAGATACGCAGTATTTT. Protein sequence: CASSDLDSTDTQYF.

This rearrangement joins TRBV7-9 to TRBJ1-2; 8 bases are shared with TRBD1. CDR1 and CDR2 (germline): SEHNR, FQNEAQ (reference sequence). Trimming at V came to 0 bases and at J to 8 bases, leaving 8 bases not matched to a gene. CDR3 size: 15 residues. CDR3: CASSLAPTGVGGYTF. Here the CDR3 DNA reads TGTGCCAGCAGCTTAGCCCCGACAGGGGTGGGGGGCTACACCTTC. Full variable domain (outside the CDR3, taken from reference TRBV7-9 and TRBJ1-2): DTGVSQNPRHKITKRGQNVTFRCDPISEHNRLYWYRQTLGQGPEFLTYFQNEAQLEKSRLLSDRFSAERPKGSFSTLEIQRTEQGDSAMYLCASSLAPTGVGGYTFGSGTRLTVV.

This CDR3 is CASSSGGSGYTGELFF. CDR3 in DNA: TGTGCCAGCAGTTCCGGCGGGAGCGGGTACACCGGGGAGCTGTTTTTT. The chain joins TRBV28 to TRBJ2-2, with TRBD2 matching 7 bases. The CDR3 covers 16 residues. Germline V gene data show CDR1 as MDHEN and CDR2 as SYDVKM. Unmatched junction bases numbered 8, after V lost 4 bases and J lost 3 bases.

This rearrangement joins TRBV5-1 to TRBJ2-5; D might be TRBD1 (6 bases). V was pared by 4 bases and J by 2 bases, with 9 bases between. CDR3 size: 13 residues. Germline CDR1 reads SGHRS; CDR2 reads YFSETQ. The CDR3, as DNA: TGCGCCAGCAGCGAGGGGGAACAAGAGACCCAGTACTTC. Translated: CASSEGEQETQYF.

Notes on this clone: A read error may account for a junction end that differs from germline. This sample includes further DNA sequences coding for the same CDR3. The gene calls are TRBV27 and TRBJ2-7; TRBD2 aligns across 9 bases. The germline CDR1 and CDR2 sequences are MNHEY and SMNVEV (reference sequence). The CDR3 runs 13 residues. CDR3 region: CASSSGTSFKQYF. Here the CDR3 DNA reads TGCGCCAGCAGTTCCGGGACTAGCTTCAAGCAGTACTTC.

This chain connects TRBV6-1 to TRBJ1-1; D is perhaps TRBD1 (6 bases). The CDR3 loop spans 13 amino acids. Germline assignment: CDR1 MNHNS and CDR2 SASEGT. V gave up 8 bases and J gave up 1 base, with 11 bases separating them. The CDR3 DNA is TGTGCCAGCCCGGACAGTCCGAACACTGAAGCTTTCTTT. Amino acid sequence: CASPDSPNTEAFF.